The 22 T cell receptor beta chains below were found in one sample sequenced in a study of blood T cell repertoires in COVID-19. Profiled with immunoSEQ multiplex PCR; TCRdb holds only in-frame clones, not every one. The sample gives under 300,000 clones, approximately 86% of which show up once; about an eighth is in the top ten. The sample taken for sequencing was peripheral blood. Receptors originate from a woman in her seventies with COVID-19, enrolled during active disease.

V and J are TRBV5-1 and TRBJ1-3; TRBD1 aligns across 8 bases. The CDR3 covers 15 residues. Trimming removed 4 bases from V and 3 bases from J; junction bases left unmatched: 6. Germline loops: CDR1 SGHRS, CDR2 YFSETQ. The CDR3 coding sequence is TGCGCCAGCAGCCCTGTTGGGACAGGTGGAAACACCATATATTTT. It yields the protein CASSPVGTGGNTIYF.

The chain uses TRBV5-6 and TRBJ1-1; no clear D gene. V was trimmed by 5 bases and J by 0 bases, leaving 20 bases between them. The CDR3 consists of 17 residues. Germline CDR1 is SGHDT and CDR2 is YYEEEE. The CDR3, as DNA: TGTGCCAGCAGGGGAGGTTTGTCAGCCGACTTGAACACTGAAGCTTTCTTT. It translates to CASRGGLSADLNTEAFF. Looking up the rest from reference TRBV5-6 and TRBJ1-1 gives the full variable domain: DAGVTQSPTHLIKTRGQQVTLRCSPKSGHDTVSWYQQALGQGPQFIFQYYEEEERQRGNFPDRFSGHQFPNYSSELNVNALLLGDSALYLCASRGGLSADLNTEAFFGQGTRLTVV.

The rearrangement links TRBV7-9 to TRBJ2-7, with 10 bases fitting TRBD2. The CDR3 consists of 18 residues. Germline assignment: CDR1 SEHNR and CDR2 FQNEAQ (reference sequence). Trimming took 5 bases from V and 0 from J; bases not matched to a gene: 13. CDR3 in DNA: TGTGCCAGCAGCCCGACTGGACTAGCGGAGGTCAGCTCCTACGAGCAGTACTTC. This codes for CASSPTGLAEVSSYEQYF.

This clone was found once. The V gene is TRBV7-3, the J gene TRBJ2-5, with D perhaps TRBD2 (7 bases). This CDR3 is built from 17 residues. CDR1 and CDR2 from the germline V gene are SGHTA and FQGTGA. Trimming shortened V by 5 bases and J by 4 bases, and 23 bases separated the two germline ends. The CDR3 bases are TGTGCCAGCAGCGTCACCGTCCCTCAGGGGAGGGGAGAGACCCAGTACTTC. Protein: CASSVTVPQGRGETQYF.

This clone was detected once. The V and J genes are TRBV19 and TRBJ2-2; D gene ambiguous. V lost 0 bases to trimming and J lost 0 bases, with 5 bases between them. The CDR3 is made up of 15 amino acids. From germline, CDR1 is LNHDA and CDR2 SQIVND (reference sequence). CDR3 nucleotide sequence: TGTGCCAGTAGTATAGATCAGGCGAACACCGGGGAGCTGTTTTTT. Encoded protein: CASSIDQANTGELFF.

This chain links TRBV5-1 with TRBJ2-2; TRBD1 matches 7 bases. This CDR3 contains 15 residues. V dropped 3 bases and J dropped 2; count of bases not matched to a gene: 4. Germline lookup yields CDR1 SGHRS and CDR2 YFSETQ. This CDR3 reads CASSSRQGNTGELFF. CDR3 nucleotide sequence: TGCGCCAGCAGCTCGCGACAGGGCAACACCGGGGAGCTGTTTTTT.

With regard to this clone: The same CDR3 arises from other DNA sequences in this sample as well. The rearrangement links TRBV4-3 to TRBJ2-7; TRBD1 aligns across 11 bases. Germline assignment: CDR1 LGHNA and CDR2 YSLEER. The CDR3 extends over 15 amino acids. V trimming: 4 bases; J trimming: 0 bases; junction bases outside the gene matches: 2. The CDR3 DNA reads TGCGCCAGCAGCCCTGGACAGGGGGCCTCCTACGAGCAGTACTTC. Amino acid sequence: CASSPGQGASYEQYF.

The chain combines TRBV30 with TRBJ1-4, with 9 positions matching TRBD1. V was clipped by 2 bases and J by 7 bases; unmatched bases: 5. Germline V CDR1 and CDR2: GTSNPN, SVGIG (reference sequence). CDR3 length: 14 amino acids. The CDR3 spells CAWSSGQGGEKLFF. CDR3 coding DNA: TGTGCCTGGAGTTCGGGACAGGGCGGTGAAAAACTGTTTTTT.

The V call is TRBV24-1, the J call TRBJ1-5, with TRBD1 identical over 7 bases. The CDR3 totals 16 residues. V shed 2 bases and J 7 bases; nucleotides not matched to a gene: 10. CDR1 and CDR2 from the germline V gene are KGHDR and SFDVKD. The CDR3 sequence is CATSDSRDSGVQPQHF. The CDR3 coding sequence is TGTGCCACCAGTGATTCCCGGGACAGCGGAGTACAGCCCCAGCATTTT.

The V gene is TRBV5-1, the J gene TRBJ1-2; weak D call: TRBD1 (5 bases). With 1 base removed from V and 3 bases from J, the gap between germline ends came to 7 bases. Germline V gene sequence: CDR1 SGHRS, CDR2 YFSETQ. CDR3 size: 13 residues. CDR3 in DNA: TGCGCCAGCAGCTTGACAGGATACTATGGCTACACCTTC. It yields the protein CASSLTGYYGYTF.

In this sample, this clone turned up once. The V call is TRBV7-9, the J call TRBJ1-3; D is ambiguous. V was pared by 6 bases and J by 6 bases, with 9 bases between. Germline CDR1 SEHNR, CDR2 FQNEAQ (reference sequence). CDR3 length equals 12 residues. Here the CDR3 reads CASSSGLNTIYF. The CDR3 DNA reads TGTGCCAGCAGTTCCGGACTAAACACCATATATTTT.

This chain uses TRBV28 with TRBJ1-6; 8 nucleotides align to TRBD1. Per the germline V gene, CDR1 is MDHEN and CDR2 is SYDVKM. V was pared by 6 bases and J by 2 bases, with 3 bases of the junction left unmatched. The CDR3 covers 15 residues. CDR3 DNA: TGTGCCAGCAGCAGACAGGGGACCTATAATTCACCCCTCCACTTT. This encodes CASSRQGTYNSPLHF.

This CDR3 is CASSLKGDTGELFF. The CDR3 DNA follows: TGTGCCAGCAGCTTAAAAGGGGACACCGGGGAGCTGTTTTTT. V is TRBV11-2 and J is TRBJ2-2; tentative D call: TRBD1 (5 bases). CDR3 size: 14 residues. Germline CDR1 and CDR2: SGHAT and FQNNGV. V shed 2 bases and J shed 3 bases, with 7 bases lying between them.

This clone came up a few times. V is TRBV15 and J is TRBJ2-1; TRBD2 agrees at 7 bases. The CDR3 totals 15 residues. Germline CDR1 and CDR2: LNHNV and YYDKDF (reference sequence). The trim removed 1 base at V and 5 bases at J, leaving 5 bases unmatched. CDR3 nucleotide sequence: TGTGCCACCAGCAGAGGGGCGGGGGAGAACAATGAGCAGTTCTTC. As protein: CATSRGAGENNEQFF.

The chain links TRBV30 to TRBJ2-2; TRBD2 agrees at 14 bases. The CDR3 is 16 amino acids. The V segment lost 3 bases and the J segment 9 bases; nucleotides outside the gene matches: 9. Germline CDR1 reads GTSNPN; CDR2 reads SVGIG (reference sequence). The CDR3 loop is CAWSPRLAGGRRELFF. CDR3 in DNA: TGTGCCTGGAGCCCGAGACTAGCGGGGGGGCGAAGGGAGCTGTTTTTT.

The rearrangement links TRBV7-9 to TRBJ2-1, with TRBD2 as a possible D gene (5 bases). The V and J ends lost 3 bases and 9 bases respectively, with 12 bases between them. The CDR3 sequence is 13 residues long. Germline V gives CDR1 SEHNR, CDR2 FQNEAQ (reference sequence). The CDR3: CASSFERSGEQFF. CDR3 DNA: TGTGCCAGCAGCTTCGAGAGGAGCGGTGAGCAGTTCTTC.

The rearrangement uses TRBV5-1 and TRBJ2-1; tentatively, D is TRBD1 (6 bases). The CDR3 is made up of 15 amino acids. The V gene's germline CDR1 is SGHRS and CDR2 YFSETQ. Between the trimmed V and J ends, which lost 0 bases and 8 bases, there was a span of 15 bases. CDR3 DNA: TGCGCCAGCAGCTTGGCCCCCGGACAGCTCCATGAGCAGTTCTTC. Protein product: CASSLAPGQLHEQFF.

CDR3 nucleotide sequence: TGTGCCAGCAGCTCAGGGCGGGGGGACCAAGAGACCCAGTACTTC. Protein sequence: CASSSGRGDQETQYF. This rearrangement joins TRBV13 to TRBJ2-5; 8 positions match TRBD2. Looked up from germline, CDR1 is PRHDT and CDR2 is FYEKMQ (reference sequence). This CDR3 comprises 15 residues. The V and J ends lost 4 bases and 0 bases, in that order; junction bases with no gene match: 4.

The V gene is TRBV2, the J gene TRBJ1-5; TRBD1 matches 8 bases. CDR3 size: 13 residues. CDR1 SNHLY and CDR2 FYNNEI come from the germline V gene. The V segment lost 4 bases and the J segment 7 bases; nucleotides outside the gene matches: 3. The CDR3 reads CASSVDREQPQHF. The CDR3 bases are TGTGCCAGCAGTGTGGACAGGGAACAGCCCCAGCATTTT.

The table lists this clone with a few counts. The CDR3 DNA is TGTGCCAGCAGCCTGGGACAGGGGCGGGACGAGCAGTACTTC. Translating gives CASSLGQGRDEQYF. This sequence joins TRBV5-4 and TRBJ2-7; 10 bases fit TRBD1. From germline, CDR1 is SGHNT and CDR2 YYREEE (reference sequence). Trimming cost V 4 bases and J 5 bases; bases outside gene matches: 6. The CDR3 length is 14 residues.

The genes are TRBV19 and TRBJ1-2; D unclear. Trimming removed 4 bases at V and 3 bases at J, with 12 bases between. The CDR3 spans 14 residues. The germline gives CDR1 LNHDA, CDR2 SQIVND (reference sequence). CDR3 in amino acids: CASSTEVRDYGYTF. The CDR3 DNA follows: TGTGCCAGTAGTACGGAGGTTAGGGACTATGGCTACACCTTC.

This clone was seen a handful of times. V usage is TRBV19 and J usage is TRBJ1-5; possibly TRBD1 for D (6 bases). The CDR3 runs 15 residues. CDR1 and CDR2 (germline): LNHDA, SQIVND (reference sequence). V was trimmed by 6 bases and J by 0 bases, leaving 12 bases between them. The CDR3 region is CASSGQTYSNQPQHF. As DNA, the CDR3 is TGTGCCAGTAGCGGACAGACCTATAGCAATCAGCCCCAGCATTTT.